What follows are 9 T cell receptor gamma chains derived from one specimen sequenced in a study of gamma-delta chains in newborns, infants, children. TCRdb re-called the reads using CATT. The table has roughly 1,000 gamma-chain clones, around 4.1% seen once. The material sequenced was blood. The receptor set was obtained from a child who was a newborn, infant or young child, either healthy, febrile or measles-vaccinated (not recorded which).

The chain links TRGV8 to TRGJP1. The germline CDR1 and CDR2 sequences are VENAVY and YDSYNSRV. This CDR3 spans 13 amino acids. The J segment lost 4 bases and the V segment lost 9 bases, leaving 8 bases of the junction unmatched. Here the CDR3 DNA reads TGTGCCACCAGGGGGTTCACTGGTTGGTTCAAGATATTT. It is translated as CATRGFTGWFKIF.

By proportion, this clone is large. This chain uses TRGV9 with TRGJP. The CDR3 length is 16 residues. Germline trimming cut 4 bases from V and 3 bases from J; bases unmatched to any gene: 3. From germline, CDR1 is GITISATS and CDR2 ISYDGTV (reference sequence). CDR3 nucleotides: TGTGCCTTGTGGGAACAGCAAGAGTTGGGCAAAAAAATCAAGGTATTT. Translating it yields CALWEQQELGKKIKVF.

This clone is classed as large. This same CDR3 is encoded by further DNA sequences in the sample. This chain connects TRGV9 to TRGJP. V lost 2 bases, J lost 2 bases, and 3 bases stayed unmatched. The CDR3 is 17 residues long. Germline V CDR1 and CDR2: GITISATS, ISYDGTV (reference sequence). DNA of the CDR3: TGTGCCTTGTGGGAGGCCCGGCAAGAGTTGGGCAAAAAAATCAAGGTATTT. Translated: CALWEARQELGKKIKVF.

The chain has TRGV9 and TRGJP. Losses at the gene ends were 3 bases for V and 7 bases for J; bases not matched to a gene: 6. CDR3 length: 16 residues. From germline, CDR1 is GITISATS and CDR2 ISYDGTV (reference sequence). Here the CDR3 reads CALWEQSELGKKIKVF. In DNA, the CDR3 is TGTGCCTTGTGGGAGCAAAGCGAGTTGGGCAAAAAAATCAAGGTATTT.

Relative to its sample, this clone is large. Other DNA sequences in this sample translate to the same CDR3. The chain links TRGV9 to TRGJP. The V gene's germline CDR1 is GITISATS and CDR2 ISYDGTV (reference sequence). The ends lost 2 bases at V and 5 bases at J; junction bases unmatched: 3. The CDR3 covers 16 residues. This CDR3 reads CALWEAKELGKKIKVF. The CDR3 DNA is TGTGCCTTGTGGGAGGCCAAAGAGTTGGGCAAAAAAATCAAGGTATTT.

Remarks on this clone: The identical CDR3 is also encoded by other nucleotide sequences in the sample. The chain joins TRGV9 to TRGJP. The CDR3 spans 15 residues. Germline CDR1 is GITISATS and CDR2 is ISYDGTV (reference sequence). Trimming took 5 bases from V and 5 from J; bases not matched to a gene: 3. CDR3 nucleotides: TGTGCCTTGTGGGGCAAAGAGTTGGGCAAAAAAATCAAGGTATTT. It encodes CALWGKELGKKIKVF.

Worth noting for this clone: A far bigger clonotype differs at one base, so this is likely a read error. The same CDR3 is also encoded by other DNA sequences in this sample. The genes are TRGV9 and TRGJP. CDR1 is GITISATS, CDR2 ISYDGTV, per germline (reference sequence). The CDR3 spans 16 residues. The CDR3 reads CALWEVRELGKKIKVF. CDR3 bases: TGTGCCTTGTGGGAGGTGCGGGAGTTGGGAAAAAAAATCAAGGTATTT.

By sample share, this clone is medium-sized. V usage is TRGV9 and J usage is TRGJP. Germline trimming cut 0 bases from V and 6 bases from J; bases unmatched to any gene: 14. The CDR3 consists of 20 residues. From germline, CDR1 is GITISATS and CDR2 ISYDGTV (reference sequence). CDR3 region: CALWEVHVGKGELGKKIKVF. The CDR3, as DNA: TGTGCCTTGTGGGAGGTGCATGTAGGGAAGGGAGAGTTGGGCAAAAAAATCAAGGTATTT.

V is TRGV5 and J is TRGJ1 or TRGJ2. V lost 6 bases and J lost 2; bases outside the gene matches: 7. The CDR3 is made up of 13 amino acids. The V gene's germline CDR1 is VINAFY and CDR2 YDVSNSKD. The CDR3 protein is CATWPSYYYKKLF. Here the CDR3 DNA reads TGTGCCACCTGGCCTTCATATTATTATAAGAAACTCTTT.